Following are 31 T cell receptor beta chains from one sample sequenced in a study of T cell changes during pregnancy in multiple sclerosis. Profiled with immunoSEQ multiplex PCR; TCRdb holds only in-frame clones, not every one. Of tens of thousands of clones listed, roughly 86% are singletons. The sample here was peripheral blood, taken in the first trimester of pregnancy. All receptors derive from a female donor with multiple sclerosis, enrolled in a pregnancy study.

The V and J genes are TRBV6-4 and TRBJ2-6, with D maybe TRBD1 (5 bases). Germline V gene data show CDR1 as MRHNA and CDR2 as SNTAGT. V was clipped by 4 bases and J by 1 base, with 5 bases between them. The CDR3 runs to 14 residues. CDR3 residues: CASSGTSGANVLTF. DNA for the CDR3: TGTGCCAGCAGTGGGACATCTGGGGCCAACGTCCTGACTTTC.

The chain employs TRBV6-1 and TRBJ2-1; TRBD2 matches 9 bases. This CDR3 is 15 amino acids long. The germline CDR1 and CDR2 sequences are MNHNS and SASEGT. V was clipped by 3 bases and J by 9 bases; unmatched bases: 9. The CDR3, as DNA: TGTGCCAGCAGTGACGGGCGGGAGGGGTCGGCTGAGCAGTTCTTC. Translating it yields CASSDGREGSAEQFF.

The chain joins TRBV5-4 to TRBJ2-5; 9 positions match TRBD1. Per germline, CDR1 SGHNT and CDR2 YYREEE (reference sequence). This CDR3 has 16 amino acids. V lost 0 bases and J lost 6; bases outside the gene matches: 9. CDR3 in DNA: TGTGCCAGCAGCTTGGCCTGGGGGACAGGGAAACAGACCCAGTACTTC. Its protein is CASSLAWGTGKQTQYF.

The chain carries TRBV30 and TRBJ1-1; maybe TRBD1 (5 bases). This CDR3 is 13 amino acids long. Per the germline V gene, CDR1 is GTSNPN and CDR2 is SVGIG (reference sequence). Trimming stripped 5 bases from V and 5 bases from J, with 15 bases between. CDR3 in amino acids: CAWGGSSGTEAFF. In nucleotides, the CDR3 is TGTGCCTGGGGGGGGAGTTCAGGTACTGAAGCTTTCTTT.

V is TRBV5-1 and J is TRBJ2-1, with 10 bases fitting TRBD2. V trimming: 2 bases; J trimming: 9 bases; junction bases outside the gene matches: 8. The CDR3 has 15 amino acids. Per germline, CDR1 SGHRS and CDR2 YFSETQ. CDR3: CASSFTSGINGEQFF. The CDR3 DNA reads as TGCGCCAGCAGCTTCACTAGCGGGATTAATGGTGAGCAGTTCTTC.

The chain is built from TRBV27 and TRBJ2-7; the match to TRBD2 covers 7 bases. This CDR3 region has 15 residues. With 2 bases clipped from V and 2 bases from J, the junction kept 6 bases outside the gene matches. CDR1 MNHEY and CDR2 SMNVEV come from the germline V gene (reference sequence). CDR3 protein: CASSLKASGTYEQYF. The CDR3 nucleotides are TGTGCCAGCAGTTTAAAGGCTAGCGGAACCTACGAGCAGTACTTC.

The chain links TRBV5-5 to TRBJ2-7; tentative D call: TRBD1 (6 bases). The CDR3 runs 14 residues. Per the germline V gene, CDR1 is SGHKS and CDR2 is YYEKEE (reference sequence). The V end lost 4 bases, the J end lost 4 bases, and 15 bases lay between the germline ends. The chain's CDR3 is CASSQRTEAYEQYF. The CDR3 nucleotides are TGTGCCAGCAGCCAAAGGACAGAAGCTTACGAGCAGTACTTC.

The V call is TRBV28, the J call TRBJ2-7; 11 bases fit TRBD2. This CDR3 is 14 amino acids long. In germline, CDR1 is MDHEN, CDR2 SYDVKM. V was clipped by 5 bases and J by 5 bases; unmatched bases: 5. This chain's CDR3 is CASSPSGRLDEQYF. Here the CDR3 DNA reads TGTGCCAGCAGTCCTAGCGGGAGGCTAGACGAGCAGTACTTC.

The rearrangement links TRBV5-6 to TRBJ1-4; D possibly corresponds to TRBD1 (6 bases). Germline V CDR1 and CDR2: SGHDT, YYEEEE. The V gene lost 4 bases and the J gene lost 7 bases, with 17 bases spanning the gap. This CDR3 region has 15 residues. The CDR3 DNA follows: TGTGCCAGCAGCACAATACAGGGTGTGACTGAAAAACTGTTTTTT. Translated: CASSTIQGVTEKLFF.

The chain has TRBV5-4 and TRBJ2-3; the D gene is possibly TRBD2 (5 bases). CDR1 SGHNT and CDR2 YYREEE come from the germline V gene (reference sequence). The CDR3 has 15 amino acids. V lost 0 bases and J 2 bases, leaving 10 bases between the germline ends. CDR3 nucleotides: TGTGCCAGCAGCTTGGGAGCGGAAGACACAGATACGCAGTATTTT. It translates to CASSLGAEDTDTQYF.

The genes are TRBV7-9 and TRBJ2-3; 9 bases match TRBD1. Germline V gene sequence: CDR1 SEHNR, CDR2 FQNEAQ (reference sequence). The CDR3 spans 17 residues. Trimming removed 5 bases from V and 3 bases from J; junction bases left unmatched: 12. In DNA form, the CDR3 reads TGTGCCAGCAGCAGCTCGAGGGCCGGGACAGGGACAGATACGCAGTATTTT. This translates into CASSSSRAGTGTDTQYF. The full variable domain, its missing parts supplied by reference TRBV7-9 and TRBJ2-3, is DTGVSQNPRHKITKRGQNVTFRCDPISEHNRLYWYRQTLGQGPEFLTYFQNEAQLEKSRLLSDRFSAERPKGSFSTLEIQRTEQGDSAMYLCASSSSRAGTGTDTQYFGPGTRLTVL.

The rearrangement uses TRBV5-4 and TRBJ1-1; D is ambiguous. The germline gives CDR1 SGHNT, CDR2 YYREEE (reference sequence). The V end lost 1 base, the J end lost 4 bases, and 11 bases lay between the germline ends. The CDR3 is 14 amino acids. Written as DNA, the CDR3 is TGTGCCAGCAGCTTGAGATCCAGGCCCACTGAAGCTTTCTTT. Translating it yields CASSLRSRPTEAFF.

The genes are TRBV2 and TRBJ2-7, with D tentatively TRBD2 (5 bases). The CDR3 has 13 amino acids. The germline V gene encodes CDR1 SNHLY and CDR2 FYNNEI. Trimming left V 4 bases short and J 4 bases short, with 11 bases between. The CDR3 region is CASSGRGEYEQYF. In DNA, the CDR3 is TGTGCCAGCAGTGGCCGGGGAGAGTACGAGCAGTACTTC.

Here the CDR3 DNA reads TGTGCCAGCAGTTTCTCTTGGACAGACGCAACTAATGAAAAACTGTTTTTT. It translates to CASSFSWTDATNEKLFF. The chain couples TRBV28 to TRBJ1-4; a weak D match, TRBD1 (6 bases). Germline V lookup: CDR1 MDHEN, CDR2 SYDVKM. This CDR3 has 17 residues. V lost 3 bases and J lost 0, with 14 bases in between. Together with reference TRBV28 and TRBJ1-4, the CDR3 gives the full variable domain: DVKVTQSSRYLVKRTGEKVFLECVQDMDHENMFWYRQDPGLGLRLIYFSYDVKMKEKGDIPEGYSVSREKKERFSLILESASTNQTSMYLCASSFSWTDATNEKLFFGSGTQLSVL.

In the case of this clone: It may be a read error: a sequence one base away is much more abundant. The chain has TRBV6-4 and TRBJ2-3, with 12 bases lining up with TRBD1. The ends lost 3 bases at V and 4 bases at J; junction bases unmatched: 2. Germline lookup yields CDR1 MRHNA and CDR2 SNTAGT. The CDR3 has 15 residues. Written as DNA, the CDR3 is TGTGCCAGCAGTGAGGGGACAGGGGGCGCAGATACGCAGTATTTT. Its protein product is CASSEGTGGADTQYF.

V usage is TRBV25-1 and J usage is TRBJ1-3; D remains ambiguous. The CDR3 runs 12 residues. Germline CDR1 MGHDK, CDR2 SYGVNS. The V and J ends lost 11 bases and 0 bases respectively, with 8 bases between them. The CDR3 DNA follows: TGTGCCTCACGGTCCTCTGGAAACACCATATATTTT. It is translated as CASRSSGNTIYF.

The V and J genes are TRBV6-1 and TRBJ1-4, with 8 positions matching TRBD1. The trim removed 5 bases at V and 8 bases at J, leaving 1 base unmatched. The CDR3 length is 12 residues. CDR1 and CDR2 from the germline V gene are MNHNS and SASEGT. DNA of the CDR3: TGTGCCAGCAGTAGGACAGGGGAAAAACTGTTTTTT. Translating it yields CASSRTGEKLFF.

The chain links TRBV19 to TRBJ2-3; TRBD2 is a possible D gene (5 bases). CDR1 is LNHDA and CDR2 is SQIVND in the germline V gene (reference sequence). V lost 7 bases and J 0 bases, leaving 11 bases between the germline ends. CDR3 size: 14 residues. The chain's CDR3 is CASKEEGSTDTQYF. The CDR3 nucleotides read TGTGCCAGTAAAGAAGAGGGTAGCACAGATACGCAGTATTTT.

This chain links TRBV30 with TRBJ2-1, with D perhaps matching TRBD2 (5 bases). Germline CDR1 and CDR2: GTSNPN and SVGIG (reference sequence). Trimming pared 4 bases from V and 8 bases from J, leaving 15 bases between. The CDR3 loop spans 13 amino acids. Here the CDR3 DNA reads TGTGCCTGGACTAAAGGAGCGGTGGATGAGCAGTTCTTC. Residues: CAWTKGAVDEQFF.

J is TRBJ1-2 and V is TRBV5-1, with D tentatively TRBD1 (5 bases). In germline, CDR1 is SGHRS, CDR2 YFSETQ. The CDR3 runs 18 residues. Trimming shortened V by 0 bases and J by 1 base, and 19 bases separated the two germline ends. The CDR3 nucleotides read TGCGCCAGCAGCTTGGCTACTTTTACAGGAGCCGATAACTATGGCTACACCTTC. This sequence encodes CASSLATFTGADNYGYTF.

Points on this clone: A junction end diverges from the germline sequence, so it may reflect a read error. This rearrangement joins TRBV19 to TRBJ2-1; 14 nucleotides line up with TRBD2. The CDR3 length is 21 residues. Per the germline V gene, CDR1 is LNHDA and CDR2 is SQIVND (reference sequence). The CDR3 here is CASSRVVSGLAGGQAYNEQFF. The CDR3 bases are TGTGCCAGCAGTAGGGTCGTTAGCGGACTAGCGGGAGGCCAAGCGTACAATGAGCAGTTCTTC.

This chain connects TRBV4-3 to TRBJ1-2; TRBD1 might be the D (6 bases). The ends were cut back, 0 bases at V and 9 bases at J, with 14 bases in the middle. In germline, CDR1 is LGHNA, CDR2 YSLEER. The CDR3 length is 14 residues. The CDR3 loop is CASSQDRDTVSYTF. CDR3 sequence (DNA): TGCGCCAGCAGCCAAGATCGGGACACGGTTAGCTACACCTTC.

This clone has just a few counts. The J gene is TRBJ1-1, the V gene TRBV28, with 9 bases that match TRBD1. V shed 8 bases, J shed 4 bases, and the junction held 11 bases outside the gene matches. The germline CDR1 and CDR2 sequences are MDHEN and SYDVKM. This CDR3 spans 15 amino acids. This CDR3 reads CASGEGDREVTEAFF. CDR3 coding DNA: TGTGCCAGCGGAGAGGGGGACAGGGAGGTCACTGAAGCTTTCTTT.

This clone was counted once. V usage is TRBV27 and J usage is TRBJ2-7; TRBD2 matches 8 bases. This CDR3 has 14 amino acids. The V and J ends lost 6 bases and 5 bases, in that order; junction bases with no gene match: 9. Germline V gene sequence: CDR1 MNHEY, CDR2 SMNVEV (reference sequence). The CDR3 sequence: CASSPLRGANEQYF. CDR3 nucleotide sequence: TGTGCCAGCAGCCCCTTGCGGGGGGCTAACGAGCAGTACTTC.

The chain combines TRBV7-2 with TRBJ2-3, with TRBD2 identical over 9 bases. The CDR3 totals 17 residues. J lost 0 bases, V lost 8 bases, and 12 bases had no gene match. Germline lookup yields CDR1 SGHTA and CDR2 FQGNSA. Here the CDR3 DNA reads TGTGCCAGCCTCCAGGCGGGAGGGCCGCCTAGCACAGATACGCAGTATTTT. This gives the protein CASLQAGGPPSTDTQYF.

The rearrangement joins TRBV18 to TRBJ1-3; 8 positions agree with TRBD1. The length of the CDR3 is 17 residues. V shed 0 bases and J 3 bases; nucleotides not matched to a gene: 7. Per the germline V gene, CDR1 is KGHSH and CDR2 is LQKENI. CDR3 amino acids: CASSPPPGQGDGNTIYF. CDR3 bases: TGTGCCAGCTCACCACCGCCCGGACAGGGTGATGGAAACACCATATATTTT.

The chain employs TRBV11-2 and TRBJ1-1; D possibly corresponds to TRBD1 (5 bases). The germline V gene encodes CDR1 SGHAT and CDR2 FQNNGV. V was trimmed by 3 bases and J by 3 bases, leaving 17 bases between them. The CDR3 has 16 residues. The CDR3 is CASSFRNWDFYTEAFF. CDR3 coding DNA: TGTGCCAGCAGCTTCCGGAACTGGGACTTCTACACTGAAGCTTTCTTT. Combining the CDR3 with reference TRBV11-2 and TRBJ1-1 gives the whole variable domain EAGVAQSPRYKIIEKRQSVAFWCNPISGHATLYWYQQILGQGPKLLIQFQNNGVVDDSQLPKDRFSAERLKGVDSTLKIQPAKLEDSAVYLCASSFRNWDFYTEAFFGQGTRLTVV.

The chain recombines TRBV5-4 with TRBJ2-7; TRBD2 matches at 9 bases. Germline trimming cut 1 base from V and 3 bases from J; bases unmatched to any gene: 11. The CDR3 covers 17 residues. Germline CDR1 SGHNT, CDR2 YYREEE (reference sequence). In DNA form, the CDR3 reads TGTGCCAGCAGCTTGCCAGGGGTGACTAGCGGAGGCTACGAGCAGTACTTC. It encodes CASSLPGVTSGGYEQYF. Together with reference TRBV5-4 and TRBJ2-7, the CDR3 gives the full variable domain: ETGVTQSPTHLIKTRGQQVTLRCSSQSGHNTVSWYQQALGQGPQFIFQYYREEENGRGNFPPRFSGLQFPNYSSELNVNALELDDSALYLCASSLPGVTSGGYEQYFGPGTRLTVT.

This chain connects TRBV11-2 to TRBJ1-5; D not certain. Trimming removed 4 bases at V and 3 bases at J, with 4 bases between. This CDR3 is built from 12 residues. The V gene's germline CDR1 is SGHAT and CDR2 FQNNGV. This CDR3 is CASSSFNQPQHF. The CDR3 DNA reads TGTGCCAGCAGCTCTTTCAATCAGCCCCAGCATTTT.

J is TRBJ2-5 and V is TRBV6-6; weak D call: TRBD2 (5 bases). CDR1 is MNHNY, CDR2 SVGAGI, per germline (reference sequence). CDR3 length equals 13 residues. V shed 4 bases and J shed 5 bases, with 11 bases lying between them. The CDR3 loop reads CASSSLGGETQYF. As DNA, the CDR3 is TGTGCCAGCAGTTCCCTCGGAGGCGAGACCCAGTACTTC.

The chain combines TRBV5-4 with TRBJ1-2, with 7 positions matching TRBD1. Trimming cost V 5 bases and J 4 bases; bases outside gene matches: 8. From germline, CDR1 is SGHNT and CDR2 YYREEE (reference sequence). This CDR3 contains 14 residues. CDR3 amino acids: CASSYGQDPYGYTF. For the CDR3, the DNA is TGTGCCAGCAGTTACGGACAGGATCCCTATGGCTACACCTTC.